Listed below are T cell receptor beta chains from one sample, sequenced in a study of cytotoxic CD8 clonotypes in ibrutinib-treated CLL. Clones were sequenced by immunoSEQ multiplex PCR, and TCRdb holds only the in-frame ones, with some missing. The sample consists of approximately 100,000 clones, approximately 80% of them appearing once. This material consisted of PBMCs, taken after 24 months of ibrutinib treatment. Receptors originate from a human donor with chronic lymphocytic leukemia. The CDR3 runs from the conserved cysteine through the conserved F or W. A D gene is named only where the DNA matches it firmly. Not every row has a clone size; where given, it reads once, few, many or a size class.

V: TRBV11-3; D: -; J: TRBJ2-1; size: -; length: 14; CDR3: CASSLGGANNEQFF; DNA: TGTGCCAGCAGCTTGGGGGGGGCAAACAATGAGCAGTTCTTC
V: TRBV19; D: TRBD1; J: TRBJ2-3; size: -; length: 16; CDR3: CASSILAGGRTDTQYF; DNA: TGTGCCAGTAGTATACTGGCAGGGGGTAGGACAGATACGCAGTATTTT
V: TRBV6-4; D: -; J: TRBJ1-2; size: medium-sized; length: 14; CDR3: CASSPGGAHYGYTF; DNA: TGTGCCAGCAGTCCCGGGGGGGCCCACTATGGCTACACCTTC
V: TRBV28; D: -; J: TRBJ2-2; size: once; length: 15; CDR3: CASRNPDTNTGELFF; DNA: TGTGCCAGCAGGAATCCGGACACCAACACCGGGGAGCTGTTTTTT
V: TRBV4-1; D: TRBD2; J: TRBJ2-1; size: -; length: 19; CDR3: CASSQEGRTSGRAEDEQFF; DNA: TGCGCCAGCAGCCAAGAGGGCAGGACTAGCGGGAGGGCCGAGGATGAGCAGTTCTTC
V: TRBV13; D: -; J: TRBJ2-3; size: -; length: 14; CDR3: CASSLGTDTDTQYF; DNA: TGTGCCAGCAGCTTAGGAACAGACACAGATACGCAGTATTTT
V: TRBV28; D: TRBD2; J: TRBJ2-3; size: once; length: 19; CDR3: CASSPEGTGSGVGTDTQYF; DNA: TGTGCCAGCAGTCCTGAGGGTACGGGCAGCGGGGTGGGCACAGATACGCAGTATTTT
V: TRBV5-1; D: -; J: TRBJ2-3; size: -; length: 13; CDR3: CASNVGFTDTQYF; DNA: TGCGCCAGCAATGTTGGGTTCACAGATACGCAGTATTTT
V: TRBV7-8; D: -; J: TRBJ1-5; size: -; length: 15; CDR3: CASSLEAGMNQPQHF; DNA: TGTGCCAGCAGCTTAGAGGCCGGGATGAATCAGCCCCAGCATTTT
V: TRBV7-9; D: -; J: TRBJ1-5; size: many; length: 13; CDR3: CASSSARNQPQHF; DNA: TGTGCCAGCAGCTCCGCCCGCAATCAGCCCCAGCATTTT
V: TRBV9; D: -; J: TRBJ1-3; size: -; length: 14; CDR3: CASSVRDSGNTIYF; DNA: TGTGCCAGCAGCGTCCGGGACTCTGGAAACACCATATATTTT
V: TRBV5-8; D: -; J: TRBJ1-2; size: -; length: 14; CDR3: CASETGRTNYGYTF; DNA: TGTGCCAGCGAAACGGGACGGACTAACTATGGCTACACCTTC
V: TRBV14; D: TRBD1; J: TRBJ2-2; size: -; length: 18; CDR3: CASSQVDRGLRNTGELFF; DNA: TGTGCCAGCAGCCAAGTGGACAGGGGCCTGAGGAACACCGGGGAGCTGTTTTTT
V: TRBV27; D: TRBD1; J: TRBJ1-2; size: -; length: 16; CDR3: CASSPGTGASILGYTF; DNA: TGTGCCAGCAGTCCCGGGACAGGAGCCTCTATCTTAGGCTACACCTTC
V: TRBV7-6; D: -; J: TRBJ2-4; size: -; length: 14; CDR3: CASSLGQQGNIQYF; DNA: TGTGCCAGCAGCTTAGGGCAGCAGGGCAACATTCAGTACTTC
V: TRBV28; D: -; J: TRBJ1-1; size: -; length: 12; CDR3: CASSWVRFEAFF; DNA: TGTGCCAGCAGTTGGGTGAGGTTTGAAGCTTTCTTT
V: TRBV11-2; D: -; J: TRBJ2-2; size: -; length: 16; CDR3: CASSLAAFGGTGELFF; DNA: TGTGCCAGCAGCTTAGCGGCCTTTGGGGGCACCGGGGAGCTGTTTTTT
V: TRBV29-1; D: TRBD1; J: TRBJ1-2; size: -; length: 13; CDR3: CSVRDRGLYGYTF; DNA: TGCAGCGTGCGGGACAGGGGGCTTTATGGCTACACCTTC
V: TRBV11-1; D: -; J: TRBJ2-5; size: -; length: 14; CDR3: CASSLGDSVETQYF; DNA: TGTGCCAGCAGCTTAGGAGACTCGGTGGAGACCCAGTACTTC
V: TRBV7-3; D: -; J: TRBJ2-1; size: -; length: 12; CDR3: CASSSSGNEQFF; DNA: TGTGCCAGCAGCTCCAGCGGTAATGAGCAGTTCTTC
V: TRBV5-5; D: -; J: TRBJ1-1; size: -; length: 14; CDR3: CASSHSGWNTEAFF; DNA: TGTGCCAGCAGCCATTCAGGGTGGAACACTGAAGCTTTCTTT
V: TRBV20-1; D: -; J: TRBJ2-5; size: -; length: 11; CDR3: CSAVAEVKEYF; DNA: TGCAGTGCCGTTGCCGAGGTGAAGGAGTACTTC
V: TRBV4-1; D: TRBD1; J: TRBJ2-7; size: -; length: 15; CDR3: CASSLADRGSYEQYF; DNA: TGCGCCAGCAGCCTCGCTGACAGGGGCTCCTACGAGCAGTACTTC
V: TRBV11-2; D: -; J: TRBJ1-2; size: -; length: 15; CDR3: CASSLEGATNYGYTF; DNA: TGTGCCAGCAGCTTAGAAGGGGCTACTAACTATGGCTACACCTTC
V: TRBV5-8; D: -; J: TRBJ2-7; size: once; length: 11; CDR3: CAKRVPYEQYF; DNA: TGTGCCAAGCGGGTCCCCTACGAGCAGTACTTC
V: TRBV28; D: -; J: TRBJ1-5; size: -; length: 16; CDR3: CASSLMGGRSNQPQHF; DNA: TGTGCCAGCAGTTTAATGGGGGGTAGGAGCAATCAGCCCCAGCATTTT
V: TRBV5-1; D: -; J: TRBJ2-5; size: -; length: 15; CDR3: CASSLDRGRGETQYF; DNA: TGCGCCAGCAGCTTGGATCGGGGCCGAGGGGAGACCCAGTACTTC
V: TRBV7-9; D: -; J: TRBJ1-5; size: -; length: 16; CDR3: CASSLAGGADNQPQHF; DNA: TGTGCCAGCAGCTTAGCAGGCGGCGCGGACAATCAGCCCCAGCATTTT
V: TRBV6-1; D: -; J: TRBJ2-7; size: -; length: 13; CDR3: CASRVGQIYEQYF; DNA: TGTGCCAGCAGGGTGGGCCAAATCTACGAGCAGTACTTC
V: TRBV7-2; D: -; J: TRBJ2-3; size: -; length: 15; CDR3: CASSLKSDGPDTQYF; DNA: TGTGCCAGCAGCTTAAAATCCGATGGTCCAGATACGCAGTATTTT
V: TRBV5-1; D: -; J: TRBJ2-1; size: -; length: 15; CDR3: CASSSSGSGNNEQFF; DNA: TGCGCCAGCAGTTCCTCGGGTAGCGGAAACAATGAGCAGTTCTTC
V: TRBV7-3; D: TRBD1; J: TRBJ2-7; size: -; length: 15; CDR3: CASSPGTAFSYEQYF; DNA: TGTGCCAGCAGTCCTGGGACAGCCTTCTCCTACGAGCAGTACTTC
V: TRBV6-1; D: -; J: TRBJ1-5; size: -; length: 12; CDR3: CASDLFNQPQHF; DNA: TGTGCCAGCGACCTTTTCAATCAGCCCCAGCATTTT
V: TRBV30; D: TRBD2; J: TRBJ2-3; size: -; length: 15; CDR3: CAWSGTGLFSQTQYF; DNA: TGTGCCTGGAGTGGAACGGGACTATTTAGTCAGACGCAGTATTTT
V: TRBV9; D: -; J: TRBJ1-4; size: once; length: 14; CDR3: CASSVEMSAEKLFF; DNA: TGTGCCAGCAGCGTAGAGATGTCTGCTGAAAAACTGTTTTTT
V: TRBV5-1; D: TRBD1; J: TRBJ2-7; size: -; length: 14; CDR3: CASSSGTGTYEQYF; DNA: TGCGCCAGCAGCTCCGGGACAGGTACCTACGAGCAGTACTTC
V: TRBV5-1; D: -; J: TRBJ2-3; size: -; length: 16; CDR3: CASSMAGTASTDTQYF; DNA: TGCGCCAGCAGCATGGCGGGCACCGCTAGCACAGATACGCAGTATTTT
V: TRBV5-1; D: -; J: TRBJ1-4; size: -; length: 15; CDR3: CASSADPATNEKLFF; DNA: TGCGCCAGCAGCGCGGATCCTGCAACTAATGAAAAACTGTTTTTT
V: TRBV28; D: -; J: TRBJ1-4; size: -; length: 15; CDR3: CASSLLTGIMEKLFF; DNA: TGTGCCAGCAGTCTCCTCACAGGGATTATGGAAAAACTGTTTTTT
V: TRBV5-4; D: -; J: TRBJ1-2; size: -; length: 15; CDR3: CASSEPPGHDYGYTF; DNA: TGTGCCAGCAGCGAACCTCCGGGACACGACTATGGCTACACCTTC
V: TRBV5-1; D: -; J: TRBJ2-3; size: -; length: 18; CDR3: CASSLAPRGSGGADTQYF; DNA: TGCGCCAGCAGCTTGGCCCCCCGAGGGAGTGGTGGTGCAGATACGCAGTATTTT